The 15 T cell receptor beta chains in this list originate from one sample, sequenced in a study of human T cells and chemical hapten exposure. TCRdb re-called the 5' RACE reads through MiXCR, storing one row per CDR3 protein. This table has about 80,000 distinct CDR3 sequences, 6% to 8.5% appearing once. Unfractionated whole blood was the source of the extracted total RNA. Receptor source: a male donor in good health.

J is TRBJ2-5 and V is TRBV13; 7 bases agree with TRBD2. Looked up from germline, CDR1 is PRHDT and CDR2 is FYEKMQ (reference sequence). V lost 8 bases and J lost 5; bases outside the gene matches: 8. The CDR3 has 13 residues. DNA for the CDR3: TGTGCCAGCCGAACGGGCGGGAGTGAGACCCAGTACTTC. Protein sequence: CASRTGGSETQYF.

There are many counts of this clonotype. The J gene is TRBJ2-1, the V gene TRBV11-2; TRBD1 matches 10 bases. Trimming removed 6 bases from V and 8 bases from J; junction bases left unmatched: 10. The CDR3 has 15 amino acids. CDR1 is SGHAT and CDR2 is FQNNGV in the germline V gene. CDR3: CASRPSGTGADEQFF. The DNA for the CDR3 is TGTGCCAGCAGACCTTCCGGGACAGGGGCTGATGAGCAGTTCTTC.

This clonotype has a count of ten or more. The chain links TRBV12-3 or TRBV12-4 to TRBJ2-3; TRBD2 might be the D (6 bases). The CDR3 contains 12 residues. V gave up 6 bases and J gave up 4 bases, with 8 bases separating them. The CDR3 spells CASRGLPDTQYF. The DNA for the CDR3 is TGTGCCAGCAGGGGACTGCCAGATACGCAGTATTTT.

The chain has TRBV12-3 or TRBV12-4 and TRBJ1-4, with 7 bases that match TRBD1. CDR3 length equals 15 residues. With 1 base clipped from V and 8 bases from J, the junction kept 7 bases outside the gene matches. CDR3 sequence (DNA): TGTGCCAGCAGTTTAGACGCAGGGGGGAGCGAAAAACTGTTTTTT. Protein: CASSLDAGGSEKLFF.

This clonotype was detected only a few times. The chain combines TRBV5-1 with TRBJ1-2, with unresolved D. Germline lookup yields CDR1 SGHRS and CDR2 YFSETQ. This CDR3 is 15 amino acids long. Trimming left V 6 bases short and J 2 bases short, with 17 bases between. For the CDR3, the DNA is TGCGCCAGCACCCGAGGTCCGGCTTCCAACTATGGCTACACCTTC. Translating it yields CASTRGPASNYGYTF.

This clonotype was detected many times. CDR3 coding DNA: TGTGCCAGCAGCTTAGCGGAGGGGCGTGAAGCTTTCTTT. Protein: CASSLAEGREAFF. The rearrangement joins TRBV7-9 to TRBJ1-1, with a tentative D call TRBD1 (5 bases). Germline V lookup: CDR1 SEHNR, CDR2 FQNEAQ (reference sequence). The CDR3 contains 13 residues. The V and J ends lost 0 bases and 7 bases respectively, with 9 bases between them.

The chain is built from TRBV6-1 and TRBJ2-1; a possible D gene is TRBD2 (5 bases). Germline V gene sequence: CDR1 MNHNS, CDR2 SASEGT. This CDR3 region has 17 residues. V gave up 5 bases and J gave up 2 bases, with 19 bases separating them. The CDR3 loop reads CASSKGFEGATYNEQFF. The CDR3 DNA reads as TGTGCCAGCAGTAAAGGCTTCGAGGGAGCTACCTACAATGAGCAGTTCTTC.

J is TRBJ1-6 and V is TRBV19; possible D gene TRBD1, 5 bases. Per the germline V gene, CDR1 is LNHDA and CDR2 is SQIVND (reference sequence). Trimming took 3 bases from V and 8 from J, leaving 17 bases between them. This CDR3 spans 16 amino acids. The CDR3 loop reads CASSIVFGDGHSPLHF. CDR3 nucleotides: TGTGCCAGTAGTATCGTGTTCGGGGACGGTCATTCACCCCTCCACTTT.

The CDR3 loop reads CASSMGQRSTDTQYF. The CDR3 nucleotides are TGTGCCAGCAGCATGGGACAGCGTAGCACAGATACGCAGTATTTT. The genes are TRBV5-8 and TRBJ2-3; 7 bases match TRBD1. The CDR3 spans 15 residues. J was trimmed by 0 bases and V by 4 bases; bases with no gene match: 5. The germline V gene has CDR1 SGHTS and CDR2 YDEGEE. The entire variable domain, with the rest obtained from reference TRBV5-8 and TRBJ2-3, is as follows: EAGVTQSPTHLIKTRGQQATLRCSPISGHTSVYWYQQALGLGLQFLLWYDEGEERNRGNFPPRFSGRQFPNYSSELNVNALELEDSALYLCASSMGQRSTDTQYFGPGTRLTVL.

The chain recombines TRBV20-1 with TRBJ2-2; maybe TRBD1 (5 bases). The V end lost 4 bases, the J end lost 2 bases, and 8 bases lay between the germline ends. The germline CDR1 and CDR2 sequences are DFQATT and SNEGSKA (reference sequence). This CDR3 has 13 residues. CDR3: CSATDINTGELFF. CDR3 DNA: TGCAGTGCTACGGACATAAACACCGGGGAGCTGTTTTTT.

V and J are TRBV12-5 and TRBJ2-2; 7 bases are a match to TRBD1. CDR1 and CDR2 from the germline V gene are LGHNT and FRNRAP. This CDR3 spans 14 amino acids. V shed 7 bases and J 3 bases; nucleotides not matched to a gene: 5. For the CDR3, the DNA is TGTGCTAGTGAAGACAGGGAAGACACCGGGGAGCTGTTTTTT. Translation gives CASEDREDTGELFF.

This clonotype was detected only a few times. The V gene is TRBV5-4, the J gene TRBJ2-7; 11 bases line up with TRBD1. Trimming at V came to 4 bases and at J to 8 bases, leaving 8 bases not matched to a gene. Per germline, CDR1 SGHNT and CDR2 YYREEE (reference sequence). The CDR3 is 14 residues long. This chain's CDR3 is CASSQHRTGGKQYF. CDR3 coding DNA: TGTGCCAGCAGCCAGCATCGGACAGGGGGCAAGCAGTACTTC.

This clonotype was observed at least ten times. The rearrangement uses TRBV27 and TRBJ2-1; no clear D gene. The V and J ends lost 2 bases and 3 bases respectively, with 2 bases between them. CDR1 and CDR2 from the germline V gene are MNHEY and SMNVEV (reference sequence). The CDR3 is 12 residues long. CDR3 loop: CASSLDYNEQFF. The CDR3 bases are TGTGCCAGCAGTTTAGACTACAATGAGCAGTTCTTC.

This clonotype was detected many times. The rearrangement links TRBV4-2 to TRBJ1-2, with D hard to call. V dropped 0 bases and J dropped 2 bases, with 4 bases sitting between them. CDR1 LGHNA and CDR2 YNFKEQ come from the germline V gene. CDR3 length equals 13 residues. CDR3 nucleotide sequence: TGTGCCAGCAGCCAAGACCGGAACTATGGCTACACCTTC. Residues: CASSQDRNYGYTF.

The chain couples TRBV13 to TRBJ1-3, with 9 bases matching TRBD1. The CDR3 consists of 14 residues. The V gene end was trimmed by 5 bases and the J gene end by 4 bases; junction bases not matched to a gene: 3. Germline V gene lookup returns CDR1 PRHDT and CDR2 FYEKMQ (reference sequence). CDR3 amino acids: CASSTQGAGNTIYF. CDR3 bases: TGTGCCAGCAGCACACAGGGGGCAGGAAACACCATATATTTT.